These 29 T cell receptor beta chains originate from one sample sequenced in a study of blood T cell repertoires in COVID-19. The assay was immunoSEQ multiplex PCR, and TCRdb's table has in-frame clones only and misses some. The profile shows 200,000 to 250,000 clones, 80% to 90% of them singletons. The source material was PBMCs or T cells enriched from blood (not recorded which). Receptors originate from a woman aged 45-65 years with acute COVID-19.

The chain employs TRBV19 and TRBJ1-1; tentatively, D is TRBD1 (5 bases). Trimming pared 3 bases from V and 7 bases from J, leaving 6 bases between. This CDR3 has 11 residues. In germline, CDR1 is LNHDA, CDR2 SQIVND (reference sequence). The DNA of the CDR3 is TGTGCCAGTAGTATGCAGGGTGAAGCTTTCTTT. Translated: CASSMQGEAFF.

This clone has a handful of counts. V is TRBV28 and J is TRBJ1-5; weak D call: TRBD1 (6 bases). Germline V gene data show CDR1 as MDHEN and CDR2 as SYDVKM. The CDR3 loop spans 18 amino acids. V was trimmed by 6 bases and J by 2 bases, leaving 23 bases between them. As DNA, the CDR3 is TGTGCCAGCAGATTCATCATTAACAGGGCGGGCGGCAATCAGCCCCAGCATTTT. It encodes CASRFIINRAGGNQPQHF. Full variable domain (missing parts from reference TRBV28 and TRBJ1-5): DVKVTQSSRYLVKRTGEKVFLECVQDMDHENMFWYRQDPGLGLRLIYFSYDVKMKEKGDIPEGYSVSREKKERFSLILESASTNQTSMYLCASRFIINRAGGNQPQHFGDGTRLSIL.

The V and J genes are TRBV7-2 and TRBJ2-7; possibly TRBD2 for D (5 bases). The V end was cut by 4 bases, the J end by 3 bases, with 19 bases between. There are 16 residues in the CDR3. Germline values: CDR1 SGHTA, CDR2 FQGNSA. The CDR3 protein is CASSSLGSTGHYEQYF. DNA of the CDR3: TGTGCCAGCAGCTCCCTGGGGAGTACCGGTCACTACGAGCAGTACTTC. Drawing the rest from reference TRBV7-2 and TRBJ2-7, the complete variable domain is GAGVSQSPSNKVTEKGKDVELRCDPISGHTALYWYRQSLGQGLEFLIYFQGNSAPDKSGLPSDRFSAERTGGSVSTLTIQRTQQEDSAVYLCASSSLGSTGHYEQYFGPGTRLTVT.

This clone was detected only once. The chain links TRBV18 to TRBJ2-1; 10 positions agree with TRBD2. Per the germline V gene, CDR1 is KGHSH and CDR2 is LQKENI. The CDR3 length is 16 residues. With V trimmed by 4 bases and J by 11 bases, 14 bases remained unmatched. The CDR3 here is CASSQGDRTSGTKQFF. The CDR3 DNA is TGTGCCAGCTCACAGGGGGACCGGACTAGCGGAACTAAGCAGTTCTTC.

This chain links TRBV6-6 with TRBJ1-5; TRBD1 agrees at 9 bases. This CDR3 contains 14 residues. The junction had 1 base not matched to a gene; V was cut back by 3 bases and J by 4 bases. Germline V gene data show CDR1 as MNHNY and CDR2 as SVGAGI (reference sequence). Here the CDR3 reads CASSYGQGNQPQHF. The CDR3 DNA sequence: TGTGCCAGCAGTTATGGACAGGGGAATCAGCCCCAGCATTTT.

This sequence joins TRBV5-6 and TRBJ2-7; TRBD1 matches at 9 bases. CDR1 and CDR2 from the germline V gene are SGHDT and YYEEEE. J gave up 7 bases and V 0 bases, and 5 bases lay outside the gene matches. CDR3 length: 14 amino acids. The CDR3 sequence: CASSLVQGAQEQYF. In DNA, the CDR3 is TGTGCCAGCAGCTTGGTACAGGGGGCTCAGGAGCAGTACTTC.

The chain couples TRBV28 to TRBJ2-3; 8 bases align to TRBD1. This CDR3 region has 15 residues. Looked up from germline, CDR1 is MDHEN and CDR2 is SYDVKM. The V segment lost 5 bases and the J segment 2 bases; nucleotides outside the gene matches: 6. CDR3 nucleotide sequence: TGTGCCAGCAGTGCTCGGGACAGGCTCACAGATACGCAGTATTTT. The encoded protein is CASSARDRLTDTQYF.

V gene TRBV5-1 combines with J gene TRBJ2-1; no definite D call. Trimming pared 0 bases from V and 0 bases from J, leaving 7 bases between. This CDR3 is 15 amino acids long. CDR1 is SGHRS and CDR2 is YFSETQ in the germline V gene. In nucleotides, the CDR3 is TGCGCCAGCAGCTTGGGGTCGAGCTCCTACAATGAGCAGTTCTTC. Residues: CASSLGSSSYNEQFF.

The chain uses TRBV5-1 and TRBJ2-3; 7 bases map to TRBD1. Germline CDR1 SGHRS, CDR2 YFSETQ. Unmatched junction bases numbered 4, after V lost 2 bases and J lost 1 base. The CDR3 runs to 15 residues. The CDR3 sequence is CASSLDRVRTDTQYF. DNA of the CDR3: TGCGCCAGCAGCTTAGACAGGGTCCGCACAGATACGCAGTATTTT.

The genes are TRBV28 and TRBJ2-5, with 7 bases identical to TRBD2. The germline gives CDR1 MDHEN, CDR2 SYDVKM. V trimming: 2 bases; J trimming: 2 bases; junction bases outside the gene matches: 2. The CDR3 is 14 amino acids. Here the CDR3 reads CASSLIAGQETQYF. The CDR3 DNA reads TGTGCCAGCAGTTTAATAGCGGGTCAAGAGACCCAGTACTTC. The full variable domain, its missing parts supplied by reference TRBV28 and TRBJ2-5, is DVKVTQSSRYLVKRTGEKVFLECVQDMDHENMFWYRQDPGLGLRLIYFSYDVKMKEKGDIPEGYSVSREKKERFSLILESASTNQTSMYLCASSLIAGQETQYFGPGTRLLVL.

The chain couples TRBV5-1 to TRBJ1-3; unclear D gene. Deletions cut 4 bases from V and 0 bases from J, with 11 bases between. The V gene's germline CDR1 is SGHRS and CDR2 YFSETQ. CDR3 length equals 15 residues. The CDR3 sequence is CASSPGVSSGNTIYF. In DNA form, the CDR3 reads TGCGCCAGCAGCCCCGGGGTGAGCTCTGGAAACACCATATATTTT.

V usage is TRBV2 and J usage is TRBJ1-6; D not certain. The CDR3 has 17 amino acids. Trimming took off 3 bases at V and 0 bases at J, with 12 bases between the two ends. CDR1 and CDR2 (germline): SNHLY, FYNNEI. CDR3 coding DNA: TGTGCCAGCAGTGATCGGGTCTTTAGCTCCTATAATTCACCCCTCCACTTT. Its translation is CASSDRVFSSYNSPLHF.

CDR3 DNA: TGTGCCAGCAGCTTTATCGAGGCTAGCGGCTACGAGCAGTACTTC. Its translation is CASSFIEASGYEQYF. The chain joins TRBV11-1 to TRBJ2-7, with 7 bases identical to TRBD2. The CDR3 has 15 amino acids. V lost 3 bases to trimming and J lost 3 bases; unmatched junction nucleotides: 8. The V gene's germline CDR1 is SGHAT and CDR2 FQDESV (reference sequence).

The chain employs TRBV7-3 and TRBJ2-7; 14 positions agree with TRBD2. This CDR3 comprises 14 residues. Germline V CDR1 and CDR2: SGHTA, FQGTGA. The V and J ends lost 5 bases and 7 bases, in that order; junction bases with no gene match: 4. The CDR3 DNA sequence: TGTGCCAGCAGCACGGGACTAGCGGGAGAGGAGCAGTACTTC. Protein: CASSTGLAGEEQYF.

This clone has more than one count but fewer than ten. The gene calls are TRBV27 and TRBJ2-2, with 10 bases lining up with TRBD2. The CDR3 covers 15 residues. Germline values: CDR1 MNHEY, CDR2 SMNVEV (reference sequence). The V segment lost 3 bases and the J segment 6 bases; nucleotides outside the gene matches: 4. CDR3: CASSLWLAGAGELFF. The DNA of the CDR3 is TGTGCCAGCAGTTTGTGGCTAGCGGGAGCCGGGGAGCTGTTTTTT.

The chain employs TRBV6-7 and TRBJ2-3; 7 bases align to TRBD2. TRBV6-7 counts as an open reading frame of uncertain function. V dropped 0 bases and J dropped 9; count of bases not matched to a gene: 12. The CDR3 is made up of 16 amino acids. In DNA, the CDR3 is TGTGCCAGCAGTTACTCGGGTAGGGGCGGGAGCTGGACGCAGTATTTT. Its protein is CASSYSGRGGSWTQYF.

V gene TRBV6-5 combines with J gene TRBJ2-5; 8 bases align to TRBD2. Germline-derived CDR1 and CDR2 are MNHEY and SVGAGI. This CDR3 has 14 amino acids. The trim removed 5 bases at V and 4 bases at J, leaving 6 bases unmatched. This CDR3 reads CASSPGTSIETQYF. The CDR3 nucleotides read TGTGCCAGCAGTCCCGGGACTAGTATAGAGACCCAGTACTTC.

This clone has just a few counts. This sequence joins TRBV2 and TRBJ2-3, with TRBD2 identical over 10 bases. The CDR3 runs 15 residues. J gave up 5 bases and V 1 base, and 3 bases lay outside the gene matches. Germline V gives CDR1 SNHLY, CDR2 FYNNEI. CDR3 region: CASSEGASGRDTQYF. The CDR3 nucleotides read TGTGCCAGCAGTGAAGGGGCTAGCGGGAGAGATACGCAGTATTTT. Full variable domain (remainder filled in from reference TRBV2 and TRBJ2-3): EPEVTQTPSHQVTQMGQEVILRCVPISNHLYFYWYRQILGQKVEFLVSFYNNEISEKSEIFDDQFSVERPDGSNFTLKIRSTKLEDSAMYFCASSEGASGRDTQYFGPGTRLTVL.

This chain joins TRBV28 and TRBJ1-6; 8 nucleotides agree with TRBD1. Losses at the gene ends were 6 bases for V and 7 bases for J; bases not matched to a gene: 5. This CDR3 has 14 residues. The germline V gene encodes CDR1 MDHEN and CDR2 SYDVKM. CDR3 sequence reads: CASRTGQENSPLHF. Here the CDR3 DNA reads TGTGCCAGCAGGACGGGACAGGAAAATTCACCCCTCCACTTT.

The rearrangement links TRBV5-1 to TRBJ1-1, with 9 nucleotides matching TRBD1. Trimming at V came to 3 bases and at J to 8 bases, leaving 5 bases not matched to a gene. Germline values: CDR1 SGHRS, CDR2 YFSETQ. The CDR3 totals 13 residues. The CDR3 bases are TGCGCCAGCAGCTGGGAGACAGGGGGAGAAGCTTTCTTT. Translating it yields CASSWETGGEAFF.

As regards this clone: The sample has other DNA sequences that encode this CDR3 too. V is TRBV19 and J is TRBJ2-1; 9 bases are a match to TRBD2. Trimming at V came to 1 base and at J to 2 bases, leaving 0 bases not matched to a gene. This CDR3 comprises 15 residues. Germline V gene lookup returns CDR1 LNHDA and CDR2 SQIVND (reference sequence). The CDR3 nucleotides are TGTGCCAGTAGTATAGGACTAGCGGCCTACAATGAGCAGTTCTTC. Translation gives CASSIGLAAYNEQFF.

The J gene is TRBJ1-4, the V gene TRBV19, with 7 bases aligning to TRBD1. The CDR3 length is 15 residues. CDR1 is LNHDA, CDR2 SQIVND, per germline (reference sequence). J gave up 6 bases and V 6 bases, and 10 bases lay outside the gene matches. For the CDR3, the DNA is TGTGCCAGTAGGAATACAGGGGCTGGGGATGAAAAACTGTTTTTT. Translated: CASRNTGAGDEKLFF.

The gene calls are TRBV27 and TRBJ1-4, with D unresolved. Germline CDR1 reads MNHEY; CDR2 reads SMNVEV (reference sequence). There are 15 residues in the CDR3. Between the trimmed V and J ends, which lost 6 bases and 6 bases, there was a span of 17 bases. The CDR3 reads CASSRDRPDYEKLFF. The DNA for the CDR3 is TGTGCCAGCAGCCGCGACCGACCCGACTATGAAAAACTGTTTTTT.

The chain couples TRBV6-5 to TRBJ2-3; TRBD2 agrees at 7 bases. CDR1 is MNHEY and CDR2 is SVGAGI in the germline V gene. The CDR3 extends over 14 amino acids. Trimming removed 4 bases from V and 4 bases from J; junction bases left unmatched: 5. CDR3 nucleotides: TGTGCCAGCAGTTTCGCGGGAGCGGCAGATACGCAGTATTTT. Protein product: CASSFAGAADTQYF.

The chain has TRBV7-2 and TRBJ1-2; the D is unclear. The CDR3 spans 14 residues. Germline values: CDR1 SGHTA, CDR2 FQGNSA. The germline V and J ends were trimmed by 5 bases and 3 bases, with 13 bases remaining between them. CDR3 amino acids: CASSIHPGDYGYTF. For the CDR3, the DNA is TGTGCCAGCAGCATCCACCCCGGGGACTATGGCTACACCTTC.

The chain has TRBV4-3 and TRBJ2-1, with D tentatively TRBD2 (5 bases). The CDR3 length is 17 residues. In germline, CDR1 is LGHNA, CDR2 YSLEER. The V end lost 0 bases, the J end lost 0 bases, and 12 bases lay between the germline ends. For the CDR3, the DNA is TGCGCCAGCAGCCAAGATTTAGCGAGGGCCTCCTACAATGAGCAGTTCTTC. It translates to CASSQDLARASYNEQFF.

This chain joins TRBV2 and TRBJ2-1, with 7 bases lining up with TRBD2. Looked up from germline, CDR1 is SNHLY and CDR2 is FYNNEI. Trimming removed 7 bases from V and 7 bases from J; junction bases left unmatched: 1. CDR3 size: 11 residues. CDR3 sequence reads: CASTSGNEQFF. CDR3 nucleotides: TGTGCCAGCACTAGCGGAAATGAGCAGTTCTTC.

This rearrangement joins TRBV6-5 to TRBJ2-7; the D gene is possibly TRBD2 (5 bases). V was shortened by 6 bases and J by 0 bases, with 15 bases between the two germline ends. The length of the CDR3 is 15 residues. Germline V gene lookup returns CDR1 MNHEY and CDR2 SVGAGI. CDR3 residues: CASRTQGGPSYEQYF. DNA of the CDR3: TGTGCCAGCAGAACTCAAGGAGGACCCTCCTACGAGCAGTACTTC.

The chain uses TRBV27 and TRBJ1-5; TRBD1 aligns across 10 bases. The junction had 8 bases not matched to a gene; V was cut back by 6 bases and J by 6 bases. CDR1 is MNHEY, CDR2 SMNVEV, per germline (reference sequence). This CDR3 is 15 amino acids long. The CDR3 here is CASRTTGGSTQPQHF. The CDR3, as DNA: TGTGCCAGCAGAACGACAGGGGGCTCCACTCAGCCCCAGCATTTT.